Following are 9 T cell receptor beta chains from one sample sequenced in a study of blood T cell repertoires in COVID-19. The table came from immunoSEQ multiplex PCR; TCRdb's copy has only in-frame clones and leaves some out. The sample carries 110,000 or so clones, less than 85% recorded once. The sequenced sample was peripheral blood. The receptors originated from a human donor in a cohort sampled during active COVID-19.

V usage is TRBV5-1 and J usage is TRBJ2-5; TRBD1 matches at 8 bases. With 5 bases clipped from V and 5 bases from J, the junction kept 8 bases outside the gene matches. The germline V gene has CDR1 SGHRS and CDR2 YFSETQ. The CDR3 is made up of 14 amino acids. The CDR3 reads CASRPTGDSETQYF. In DNA form, the CDR3 reads TGCGCCAGCAGACCGACAGGGGATTCGGAGACCCAGTACTTC.

A single count supports this clone. The chain uses TRBV2 and TRBJ1-6; a weak D match, TRBD1 (5 bases). This CDR3 is 14 amino acids long. The germline V gene encodes CDR1 SNHLY and CDR2 FYNNEI. V was cut by 7 bases and J by 5 bases, with 12 bases left in between. The CDR3 reads CASKSGLNNSPLHF. The CDR3 region has the DNA TGTGCCAGCAAATCGGGACTCAATAATTCACCCCTCCACTTT.

The rearrangement joins TRBV7-3 to TRBJ2-1, with TRBD1 matching over 7 bases. The CDR3 runs to 14 residues. V lost 2 bases and J lost 15; bases outside the gene matches: 13. The germline V gene has CDR1 SGHTA and CDR2 FQGTGA. CDR3 loop: CASSLEPRGGPTFF. The CDR3 DNA follows: TGTGCCAGCAGCTTAGAACCCAGAGGGGGCCCGACGTTCTTC.

This clone was counted a single time. This rearrangement joins TRBV6-1 to TRBJ2-3; 8 bases match TRBD2. Germline V gives CDR1 MNHNS, CDR2 SASEGT. V lost 1 base to trimming and J lost 4 bases; unmatched junction nucleotides: 4. There are 15 residues in the CDR3. The CDR3 nucleotides are TGTGCCAGCAGTGAAGGCGGGGGGAATGCAGATACGCAGTATTTT. Translated, it gives CASSEGGGNADTQYF.

This chain joins TRBV14 and TRBJ2-3; D may be TRBD2 (7 bases). Germline CDR1 is SGHDN and CDR2 is FVKESK. CDR3 size: 17 residues. The V gene lost 4 bases and the J gene lost 2 bases, with 19 bases spanning the gap. DNA for the CDR3: TGTGCCAGCAGCCCCCCTAGGGGGGGGCCCCACACAGATACGCAGTATTTT. It specifies CASSPPRGGPHTDTQYF.

The chain recombines TRBV19 with TRBJ1-5, with D tentatively TRBD1 (6 bases). Germline V lookup: CDR1 LNHDA, CDR2 SQIVND (reference sequence). CDR3 length: 16 residues. V was clipped by 3 bases and J by 4 bases, with 16 bases between them. In DNA form, the CDR3 reads TGTGCCAGTAGTATTTGGGGGCTCGTTGGAAATCAGCCCCAGCATTTT. It codes for CASSIWGLVGNQPQHF. The variable domain in full, completed from reference TRBV19 and TRBJ1-5, reads DGGITQSPKYLFRKEGQNVTLSCEQNLNHDAMYWYRQDPGQGLRLIYYSQIVNDFQKGDIAEGYSVSREKKESFPLTVTSAQKNPTAFYLCASSIWGLVGNQPQHFGDGTRLSIL.

The chain joins TRBV5-1 to TRBJ2-3, with 15 bases lining up with TRBD2. Losses at the gene ends were 4 bases for V and 5 bases for J; bases not matched to a gene: 11. The CDR3 sequence is 18 residues long. Per the germline V gene, CDR1 is SGHRS and CDR2 is YFSETQ. CDR3 sequence reads: CASSRSGTSGGPIDTQYF. The CDR3 coding sequence is TGCGCCAGCAGCAGATCCGGGACTAGCGGGGGGCCCATAGATACGCAGTATTTT. Complete variable domain (other parts from reference TRBV5-1 and TRBJ2-3): KAGVTQTPRYLIKTRGQQVTLSCSPISGHRSVSWYQQTPGQGLQFLFEYFSETQRNKGNFPGRFSGRQFSNSRSEMNVSTLELGDSALYLCASSRSGTSGGPIDTQYFGPGTRLTVL.

The genes are TRBV27 and TRBJ2-5; weak D call: TRBD2 (5 bases). Germline V gene data show CDR1 as MNHEY and CDR2 as SMNVEV (reference sequence). The V end was cut by 10 bases, the J end by 7 bases, with 13 bases between. This CDR3 contains 11 residues. Here the CDR3 DNA reads TGTGCCACCATATGGGGAGTGACCCAGTACTTC. Translating gives CATIWGVTQYF.

This clone was seen a single time. Here the CDR3 DNA reads TGTGCCAGCAGCCCGGGACTTATCCCCTACGAGCAGTACTTC. Amino acid sequence: CASSPGLIPYEQYF. This sequence joins TRBV7-2 and TRBJ2-7, with D perhaps TRBD2 (6 bases). V gave up 5 bases and J gave up 2 bases, with 13 bases separating them. There are 14 residues in the CDR3. The V gene's germline CDR1 is SGHTA and CDR2 FQGNSA. Supplemented by reference TRBV7-2 and TRBJ2-7, the full variable domain reads GAGVSQSPSNKVTEKGKDVELRCDPISGHTALYWYRQSLGQGLEFLIYFQGNSAPDKSGLPSDRFSAERTGGSVSTLTIQRTQQEDSAVYLCASSPGLIPYEQYFGPGTRLTVT.